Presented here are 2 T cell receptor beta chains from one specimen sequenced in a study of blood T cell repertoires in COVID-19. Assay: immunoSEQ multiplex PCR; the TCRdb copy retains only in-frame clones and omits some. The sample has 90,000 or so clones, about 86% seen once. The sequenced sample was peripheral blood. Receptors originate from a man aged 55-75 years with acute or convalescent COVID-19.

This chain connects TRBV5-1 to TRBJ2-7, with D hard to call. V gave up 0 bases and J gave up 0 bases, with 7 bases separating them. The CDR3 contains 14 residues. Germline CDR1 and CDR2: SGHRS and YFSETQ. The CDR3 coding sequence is TGCGCCAGCAGCTTGGATAGAAGCTCCTACGAGCAGTACTTC. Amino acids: CASSLDRSSYEQYF.

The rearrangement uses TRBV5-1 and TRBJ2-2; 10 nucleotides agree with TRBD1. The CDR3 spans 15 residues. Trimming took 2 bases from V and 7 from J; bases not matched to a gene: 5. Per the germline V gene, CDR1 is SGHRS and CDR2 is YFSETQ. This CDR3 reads CASSFGQGEYGELFF. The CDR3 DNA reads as TGCGCCAGCAGCTTCGGACAGGGGGAGTACGGGGAGCTGTTTTTT.